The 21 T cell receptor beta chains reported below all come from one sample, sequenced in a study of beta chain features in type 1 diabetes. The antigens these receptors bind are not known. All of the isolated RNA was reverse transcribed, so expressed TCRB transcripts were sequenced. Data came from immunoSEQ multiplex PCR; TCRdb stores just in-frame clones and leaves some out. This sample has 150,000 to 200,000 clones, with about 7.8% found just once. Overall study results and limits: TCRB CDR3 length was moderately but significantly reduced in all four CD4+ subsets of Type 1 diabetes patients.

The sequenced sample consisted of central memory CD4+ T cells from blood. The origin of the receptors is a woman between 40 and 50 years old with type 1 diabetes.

For the CDR3, the DNA is TGTGCCACCAGCAGCAGAATCCCGGGACAGCCTCAAGAGACCCAGTACTTC. This codes for CATSSRIPGQPQETQYF. The chain combines TRBV15 with TRBJ2-5, with 7 bases that match TRBD1. The germline gives CDR1 LNHNV, CDR2 YYDKDF (reference sequence). The V segment lost 3 bases and the J segment 2 bases; nucleotides outside the gene matches: 12. CDR3 length equals 17 residues.

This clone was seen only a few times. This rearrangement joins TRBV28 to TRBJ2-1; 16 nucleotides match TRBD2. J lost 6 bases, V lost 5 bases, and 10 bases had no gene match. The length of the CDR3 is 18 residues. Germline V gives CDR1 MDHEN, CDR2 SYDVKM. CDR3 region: CASSRGTSGRAVRNEQFF. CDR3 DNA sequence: TGTGCCAGCAGTCGCGGGACTAGCGGGAGGGCCGTCCGCAATGAGCAGTTCTTC.

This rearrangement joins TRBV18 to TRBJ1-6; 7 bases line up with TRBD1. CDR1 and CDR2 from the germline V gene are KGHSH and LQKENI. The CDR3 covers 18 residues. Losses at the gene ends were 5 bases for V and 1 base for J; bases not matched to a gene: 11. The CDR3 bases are TGTGCCAGCTCAGCGTGGGAACAGGGGTCGTCCTATAATTCACCCCTCCACTTT. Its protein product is CASSAWEQGSSYNSPLHF.

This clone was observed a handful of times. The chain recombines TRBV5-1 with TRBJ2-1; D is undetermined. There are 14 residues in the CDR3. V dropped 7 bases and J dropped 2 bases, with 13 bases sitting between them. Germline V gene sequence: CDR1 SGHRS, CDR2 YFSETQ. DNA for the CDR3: TGCGCCAGCGCCCCGCGCGAAACCTACAATGAGCAGTTCTTC. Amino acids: CASAPRETYNEQFF.

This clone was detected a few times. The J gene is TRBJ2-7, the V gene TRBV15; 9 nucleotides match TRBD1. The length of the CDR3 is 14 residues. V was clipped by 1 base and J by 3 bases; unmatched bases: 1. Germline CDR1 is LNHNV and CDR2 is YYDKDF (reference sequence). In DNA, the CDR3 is TGTGCCACCAGCAGAGTGGGACAGGGCTACGAGCAGTACTTC. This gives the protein CATSRVGQGYEQYF.

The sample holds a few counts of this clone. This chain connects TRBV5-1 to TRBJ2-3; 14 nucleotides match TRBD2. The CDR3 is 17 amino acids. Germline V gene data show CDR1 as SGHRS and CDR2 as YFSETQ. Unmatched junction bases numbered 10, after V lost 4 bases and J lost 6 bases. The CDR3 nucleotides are TGCGCCAGCAGCCCCGGGACTAGCGGGAGTGTTTGGGATACGCAGTATTTT. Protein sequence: CASSPGTSGSVWDTQYF. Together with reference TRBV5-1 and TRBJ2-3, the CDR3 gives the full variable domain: KAGVTQTPRYLIKTRGQQVTLSCSPISGHRSVSWYQQTPGQGLQFLFEYFSETQRNKGNFPGRFSGRQFSNSRSEMNVSTLELGDSALYLCASSPGTSGSVWDTQYFGPGTRLTVL.

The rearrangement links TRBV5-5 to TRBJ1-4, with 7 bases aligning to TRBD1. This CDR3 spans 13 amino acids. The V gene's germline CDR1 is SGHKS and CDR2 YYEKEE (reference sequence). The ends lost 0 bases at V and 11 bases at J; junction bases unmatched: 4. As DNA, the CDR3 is TGTGCCAGCAGCTTGGAGACAGGGATCAAACTGTTTTTT. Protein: CASSLETGIKLFF.

CDR3 sequence: CASRWARDEQFF. In DNA, the CDR3 is TGTGCCAGCAGATGGGCCCGCGATGAGCAGTTCTTC. The chain carries TRBV6-1 and TRBJ2-1; D not resolved. Germline V CDR1 and CDR2: MNHNS, SASEGT. CDR3 length: 12 residues. Trimming removed 6 bases at V and 8 bases at J, with 11 bases between.

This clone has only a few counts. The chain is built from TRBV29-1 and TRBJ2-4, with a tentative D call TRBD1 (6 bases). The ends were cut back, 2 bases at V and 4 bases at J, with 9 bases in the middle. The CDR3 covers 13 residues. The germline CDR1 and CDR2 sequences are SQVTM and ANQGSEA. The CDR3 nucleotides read TGCAGCGTTGAATTCCAGGGGAAAAACATTCAGTACTTC. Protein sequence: CSVEFQGKNIQYF. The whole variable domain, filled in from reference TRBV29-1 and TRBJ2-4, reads SAVISQKPSRDICQRGTSLTIQCQVDSQVTMMFWYRQQPGQSLTLIATANQGSEATYESGFVIDKFPISRPNLTFSTLTVSNMSPEDSSIYLCSVEFQGKNIQYFGAGTRLSVL.

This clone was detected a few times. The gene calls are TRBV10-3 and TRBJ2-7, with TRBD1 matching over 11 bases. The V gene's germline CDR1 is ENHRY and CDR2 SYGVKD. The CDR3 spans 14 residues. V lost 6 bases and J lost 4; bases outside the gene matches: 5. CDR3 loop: CAIRQGTGGYEQYF. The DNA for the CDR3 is TGTGCCATCAGGCAAGGGACAGGGGGGTACGAGCAGTACTTC.

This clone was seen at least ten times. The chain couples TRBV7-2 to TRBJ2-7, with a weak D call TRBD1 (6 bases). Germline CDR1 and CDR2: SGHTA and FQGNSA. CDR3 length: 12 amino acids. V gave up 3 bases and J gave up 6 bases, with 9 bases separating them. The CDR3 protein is CASSFLGGEQYF. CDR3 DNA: TGTGCCAGCAGCTTTTTAGGGGGCGAGCAGTACTTC. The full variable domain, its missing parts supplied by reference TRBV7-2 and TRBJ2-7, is GAGVSQSPSNKVTEKGKDVELRCDPISGHTALYWYRQSLGQGLEFLIYFQGNSAPDKSGLPSDRFSAERTGGSVSTLTIQRTQQEDSAVYLCASSFLGGEQYFGPGTRLTVT.

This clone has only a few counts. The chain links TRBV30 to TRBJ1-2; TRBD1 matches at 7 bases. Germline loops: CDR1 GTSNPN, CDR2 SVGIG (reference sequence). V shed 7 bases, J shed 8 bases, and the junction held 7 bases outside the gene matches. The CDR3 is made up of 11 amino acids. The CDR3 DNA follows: TGTGCCTCCTCGACAGGGAAGGGCTACACCTTC. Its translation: CASSTGKGYTF.

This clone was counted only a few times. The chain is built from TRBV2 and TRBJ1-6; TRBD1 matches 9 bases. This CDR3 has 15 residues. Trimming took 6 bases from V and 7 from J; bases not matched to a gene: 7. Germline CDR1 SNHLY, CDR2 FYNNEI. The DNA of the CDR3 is TGTGCCAGCAGCCCGGTGACAGGGGGGAATTCACCCCTCCACTTT. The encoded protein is CASSPVTGGNSPLHF. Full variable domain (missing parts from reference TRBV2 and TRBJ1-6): EPEVTQTPSHQVTQMGQEVILRCVPISNHLYFYWYRQILGQKVEFLVSFYNNEISEKSEIFDDQFSVERPDGSNFTLKIRSTKLEDSAMYFCASSPVTGGNSPLHFGNGTRLTVT.

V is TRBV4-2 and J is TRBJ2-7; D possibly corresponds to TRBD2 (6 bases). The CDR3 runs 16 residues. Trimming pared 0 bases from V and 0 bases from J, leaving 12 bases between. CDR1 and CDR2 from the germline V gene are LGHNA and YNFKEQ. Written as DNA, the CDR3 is TGTGCCAGCAGCCAAGAGGGCTTTAGCGGCTCCTACGAGCAGTACTTC. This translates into CASSQEGFSGSYEQYF.

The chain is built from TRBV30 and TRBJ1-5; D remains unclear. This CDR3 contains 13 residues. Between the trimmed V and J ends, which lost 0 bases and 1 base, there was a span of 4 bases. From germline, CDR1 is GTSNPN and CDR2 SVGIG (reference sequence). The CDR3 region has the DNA TGTGCCTGGAGTGTACGGAGCAATCAGCCCCAGCATTTT. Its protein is CAWSVRSNQPQHF.

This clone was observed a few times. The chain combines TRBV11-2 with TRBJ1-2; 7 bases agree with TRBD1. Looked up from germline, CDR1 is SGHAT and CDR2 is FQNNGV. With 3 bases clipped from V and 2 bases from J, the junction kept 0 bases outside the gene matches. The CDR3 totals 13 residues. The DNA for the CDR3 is TGTGCCAGCAGCTTGGGACAGAACTATGGCTACACCTTC. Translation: CASSLGQNYGYTF.

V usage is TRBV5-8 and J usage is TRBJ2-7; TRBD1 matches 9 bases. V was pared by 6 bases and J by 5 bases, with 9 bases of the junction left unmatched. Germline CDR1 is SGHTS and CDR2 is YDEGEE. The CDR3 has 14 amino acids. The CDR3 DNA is TGTGCCAGCAACCCCGGACAGGGGACCCACGAGCAGTACTTC. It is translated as CASNPGQGTHEQYF.

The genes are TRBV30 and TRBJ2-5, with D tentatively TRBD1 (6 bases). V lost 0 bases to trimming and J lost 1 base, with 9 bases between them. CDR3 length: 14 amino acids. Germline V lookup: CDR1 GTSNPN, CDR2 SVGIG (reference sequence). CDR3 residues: CAWSVTGTQETQYF. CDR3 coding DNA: TGTGCCTGGAGTGTAACAGGGACCCAAGAGACCCAGTACTTC.

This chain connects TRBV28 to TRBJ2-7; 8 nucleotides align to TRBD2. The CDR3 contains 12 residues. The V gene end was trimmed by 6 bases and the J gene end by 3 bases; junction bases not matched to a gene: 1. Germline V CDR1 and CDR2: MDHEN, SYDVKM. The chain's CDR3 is CASRLADYEQYF. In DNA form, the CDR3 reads TGTGCCAGCAGACTAGCGGACTACGAGCAGTACTTC.

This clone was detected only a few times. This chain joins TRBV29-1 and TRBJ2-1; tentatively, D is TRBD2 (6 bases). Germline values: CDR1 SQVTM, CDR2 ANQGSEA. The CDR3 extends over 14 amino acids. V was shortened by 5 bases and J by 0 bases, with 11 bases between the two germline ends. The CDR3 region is CSVRRRDSYNEQFF. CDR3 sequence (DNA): TGCAGCGTTAGAAGGAGGGACTCCTACAATGAGCAGTTCTTC.

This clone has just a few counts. The CDR3 DNA sequence: TGTGCCAGCAGCTTCGACAGTCCTAGCACAGATACGCAGTATTTT. Translated: CASSFDSPSTDTQYF. The rearrangement joins TRBV7-9 to TRBJ2-3, with TRBD1 as a possible D gene (5 bases). The CDR3 loop spans 15 amino acids. CDR1 and CDR2 (germline): SEHNR, FQNEAQ (reference sequence). V gave up 3 bases and J gave up 0 bases, with 10 bases separating them.